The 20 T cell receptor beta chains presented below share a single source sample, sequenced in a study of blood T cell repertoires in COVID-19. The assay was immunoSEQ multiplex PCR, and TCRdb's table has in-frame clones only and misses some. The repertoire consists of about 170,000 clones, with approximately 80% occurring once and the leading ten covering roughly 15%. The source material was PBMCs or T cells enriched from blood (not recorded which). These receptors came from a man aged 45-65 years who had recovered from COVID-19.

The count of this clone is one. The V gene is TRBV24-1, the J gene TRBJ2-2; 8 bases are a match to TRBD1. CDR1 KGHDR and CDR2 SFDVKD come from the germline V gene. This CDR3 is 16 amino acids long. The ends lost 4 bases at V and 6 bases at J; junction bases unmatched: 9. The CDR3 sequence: CATSDTWPGGPGELFF. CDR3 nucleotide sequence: TGTGCCACCAGTGACACCTGGCCAGGGGGCCCCGGGGAGCTGTTTTTT.

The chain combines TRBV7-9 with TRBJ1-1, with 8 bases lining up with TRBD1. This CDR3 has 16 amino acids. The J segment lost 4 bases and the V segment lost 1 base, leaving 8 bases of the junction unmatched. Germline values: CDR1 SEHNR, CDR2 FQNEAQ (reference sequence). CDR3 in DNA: TGTGCCAGCAGCTTAGGCAGAGCAGGGGGCATCACTGAAGCTTTCTTT. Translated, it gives CASSLGRAGGITEAFF.

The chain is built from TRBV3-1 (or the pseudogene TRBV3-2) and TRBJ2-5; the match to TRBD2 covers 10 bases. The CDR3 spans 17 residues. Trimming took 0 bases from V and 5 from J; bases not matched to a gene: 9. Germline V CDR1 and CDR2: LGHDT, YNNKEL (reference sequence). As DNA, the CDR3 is TGTGCCAGCAGCCAAGATCTGGTAGCGGGGGGCAGGGAGACCCAGTACTTC. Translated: CASSQDLVAGGRETQYF.

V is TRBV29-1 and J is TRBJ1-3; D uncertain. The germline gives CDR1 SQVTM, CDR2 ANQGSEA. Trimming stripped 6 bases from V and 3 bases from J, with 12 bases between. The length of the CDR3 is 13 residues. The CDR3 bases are TGCAGCGTATCTGCGGTATTTGGAAACACCATATATTTT. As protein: CSVSAVFGNTIYF.

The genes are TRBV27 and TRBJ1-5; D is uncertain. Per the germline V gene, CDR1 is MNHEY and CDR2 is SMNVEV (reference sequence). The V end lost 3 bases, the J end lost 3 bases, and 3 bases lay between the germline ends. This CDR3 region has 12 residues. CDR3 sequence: CASSFVNQPQHF. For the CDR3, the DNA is TGTGCCAGCAGTTTCGTCAATCAGCCCCAGCATTTT.

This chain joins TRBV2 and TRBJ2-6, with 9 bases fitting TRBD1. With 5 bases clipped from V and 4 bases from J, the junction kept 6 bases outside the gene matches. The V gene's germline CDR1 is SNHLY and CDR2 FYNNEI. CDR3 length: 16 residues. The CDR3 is CASSNTGGLGANVLTF. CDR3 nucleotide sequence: TGTGCCAGCAGTAATACAGGGGGCCTAGGGGCCAACGTCCTGACTTTC. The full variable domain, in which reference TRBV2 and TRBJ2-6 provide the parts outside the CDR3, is EPEVTQTPSHQVTQMGQEVILRCVPISNHLYFYWYRQILGQKVEFLVSFYNNEISEKSEIFDDQFSVERPDGSNFTLKIRSTKLEDSAMYFCASSNTGGLGANVLTFGAGSRLTVL.

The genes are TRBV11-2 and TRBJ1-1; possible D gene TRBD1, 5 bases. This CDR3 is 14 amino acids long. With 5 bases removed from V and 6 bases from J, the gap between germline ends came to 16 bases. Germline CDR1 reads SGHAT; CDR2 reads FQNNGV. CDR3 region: CASSLRGRVSEAFF. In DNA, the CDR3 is TGTGCCAGCAGCCTCCGCGGCAGGGTATCTGAAGCTTTCTTT.

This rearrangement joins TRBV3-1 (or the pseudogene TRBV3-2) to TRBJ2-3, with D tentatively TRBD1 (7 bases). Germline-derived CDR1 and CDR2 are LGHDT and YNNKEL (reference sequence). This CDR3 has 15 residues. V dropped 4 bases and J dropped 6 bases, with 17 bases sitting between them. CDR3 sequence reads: CASSPRGVGDDTQYF. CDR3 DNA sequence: TGTGCCAGCAGCCCCAGGGGGGTCGGTGACGATACGCAGTATTTT.

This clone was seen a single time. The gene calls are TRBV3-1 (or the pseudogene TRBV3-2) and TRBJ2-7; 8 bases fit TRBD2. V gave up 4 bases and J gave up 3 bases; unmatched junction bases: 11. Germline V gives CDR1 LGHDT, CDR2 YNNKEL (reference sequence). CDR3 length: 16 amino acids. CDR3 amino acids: CASSLSLRGANYEQYF. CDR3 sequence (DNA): TGTGCCAGCAGCCTATCACTGCGGGGGGCGAACTACGAGCAGTACTTC.

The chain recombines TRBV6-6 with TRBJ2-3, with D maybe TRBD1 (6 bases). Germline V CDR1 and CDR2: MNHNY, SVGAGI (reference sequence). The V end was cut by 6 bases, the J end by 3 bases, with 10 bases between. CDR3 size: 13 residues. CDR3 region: CASRARGTDTQYF. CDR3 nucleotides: TGTGCCAGCAGAGCAAGGGGGACAGATACGCAGTATTTT.

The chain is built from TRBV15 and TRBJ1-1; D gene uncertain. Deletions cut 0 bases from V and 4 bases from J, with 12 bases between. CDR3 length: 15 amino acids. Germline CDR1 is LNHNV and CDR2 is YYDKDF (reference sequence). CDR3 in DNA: TGTGCCACCAGCAGAGATTTTGGGCCAGGCACTGAAGCTTTCTTT. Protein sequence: CATSRDFGPGTEAFF.

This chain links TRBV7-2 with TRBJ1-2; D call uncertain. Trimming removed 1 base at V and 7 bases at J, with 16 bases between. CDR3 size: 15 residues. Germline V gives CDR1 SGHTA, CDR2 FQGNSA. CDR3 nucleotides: TGTGCCAGCAGCTTAGGATTTCGGGGTTACTCTGGCTACACCTTC. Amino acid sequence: CASSLGFRGYSGYTF.

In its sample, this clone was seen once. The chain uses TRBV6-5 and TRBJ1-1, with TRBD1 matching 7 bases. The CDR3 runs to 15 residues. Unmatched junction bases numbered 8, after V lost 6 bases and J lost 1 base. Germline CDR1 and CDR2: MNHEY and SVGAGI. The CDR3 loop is CASRNSQGTNTEAFF. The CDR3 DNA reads TGTGCCAGCAGAAACTCACAGGGGACGAACACTGAAGCTTTCTTT.

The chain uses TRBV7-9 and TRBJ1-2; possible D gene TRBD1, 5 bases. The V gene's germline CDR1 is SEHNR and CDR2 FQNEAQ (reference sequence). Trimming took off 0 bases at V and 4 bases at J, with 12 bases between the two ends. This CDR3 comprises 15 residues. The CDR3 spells CASSLADSLIYGYTF. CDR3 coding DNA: TGTGCCAGCAGCTTAGCAGACAGCCTGATCTATGGCTACACCTTC.

The CDR3: CASSLGGSGTNQPQHF. Here the CDR3 DNA reads TGCGCCAGCAGCTTAGGGGGCTCGGGGACCAATCAGCCCCAGCATTTT. The J gene is TRBJ1-5, the V gene TRBV5-1; TRBD1 matches 7 bases. Trimming removed 2 bases from V and 3 bases from J; junction bases left unmatched: 8. This CDR3 comprises 16 residues. In germline, CDR1 is SGHRS, CDR2 YFSETQ.

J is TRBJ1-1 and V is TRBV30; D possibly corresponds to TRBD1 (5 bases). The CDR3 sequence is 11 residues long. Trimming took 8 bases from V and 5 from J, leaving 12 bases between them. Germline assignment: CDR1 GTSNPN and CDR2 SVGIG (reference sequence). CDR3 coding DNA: TGTGCCGCAGGGTGGGGAACTGAAGCTTTCTTT. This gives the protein CAAGWGTEAFF.

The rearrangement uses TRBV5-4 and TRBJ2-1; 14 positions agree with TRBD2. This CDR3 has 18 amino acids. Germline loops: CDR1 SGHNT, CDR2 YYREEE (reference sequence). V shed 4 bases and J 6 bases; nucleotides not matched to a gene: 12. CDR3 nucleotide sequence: TGTGCCAGCAGCGAGGGACTAGCGGGGGCCAGGGTTTCCAATGAGCAGTTCTTC. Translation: CASSEGLAGARVSNEQFF. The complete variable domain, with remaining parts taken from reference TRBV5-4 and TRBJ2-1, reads ETGVTQSPTHLIKTRGQQVTLRCSSQSGHNTVSWYQQALGQGPQFIFQYYREEENGRGNFPPRFSGLQFPNYSSELNVNALELDDSALYLCASSEGLAGARVSNEQFFGPGTRLTVL.

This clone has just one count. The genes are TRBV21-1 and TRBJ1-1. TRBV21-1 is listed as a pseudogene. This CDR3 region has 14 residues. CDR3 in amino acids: CASSPRGGYTEAFF. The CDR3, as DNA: TGTGCCAGCAGCCCCCGCGGAGGGTACACTGAAGCTTTCTTT.

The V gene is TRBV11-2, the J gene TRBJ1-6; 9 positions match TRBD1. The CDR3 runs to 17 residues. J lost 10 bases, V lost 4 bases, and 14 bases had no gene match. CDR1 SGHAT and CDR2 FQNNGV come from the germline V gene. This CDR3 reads CASSSPQGDRVGSPLHF. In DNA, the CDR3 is TGTGCCAGCAGCTCCCCCCAGGGGGACAGGGTAGGATCACCCCTCCACTTT.

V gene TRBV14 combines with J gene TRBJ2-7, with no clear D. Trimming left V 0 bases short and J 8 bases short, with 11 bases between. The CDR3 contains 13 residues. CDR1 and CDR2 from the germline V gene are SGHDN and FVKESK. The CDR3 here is CASSQEYGEQQYF. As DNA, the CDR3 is TGTGCCAGCAGCCAAGAATACGGTGAGCAGCAGTACTTC.